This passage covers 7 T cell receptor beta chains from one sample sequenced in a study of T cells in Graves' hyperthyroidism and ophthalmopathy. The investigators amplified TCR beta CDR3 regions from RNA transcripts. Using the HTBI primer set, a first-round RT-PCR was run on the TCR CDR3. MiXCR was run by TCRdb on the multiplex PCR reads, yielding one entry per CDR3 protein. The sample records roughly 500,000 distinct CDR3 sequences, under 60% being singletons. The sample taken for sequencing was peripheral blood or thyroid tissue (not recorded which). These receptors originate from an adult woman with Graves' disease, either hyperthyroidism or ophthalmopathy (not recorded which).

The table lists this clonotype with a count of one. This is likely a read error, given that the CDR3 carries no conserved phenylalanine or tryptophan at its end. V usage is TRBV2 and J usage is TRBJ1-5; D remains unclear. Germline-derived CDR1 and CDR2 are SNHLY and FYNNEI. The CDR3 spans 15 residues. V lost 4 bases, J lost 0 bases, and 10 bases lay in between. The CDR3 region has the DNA TGTGCCAGCAGTGGCGAGGCTTATAGCAATCAGCCCCAGCATTCA. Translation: CASSGEAYSNQPQHS.

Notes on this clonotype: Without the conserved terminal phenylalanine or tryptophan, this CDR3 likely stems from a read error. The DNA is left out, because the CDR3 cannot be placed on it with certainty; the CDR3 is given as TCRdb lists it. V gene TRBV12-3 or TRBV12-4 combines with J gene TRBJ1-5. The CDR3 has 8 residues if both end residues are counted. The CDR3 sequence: CASSWASG.

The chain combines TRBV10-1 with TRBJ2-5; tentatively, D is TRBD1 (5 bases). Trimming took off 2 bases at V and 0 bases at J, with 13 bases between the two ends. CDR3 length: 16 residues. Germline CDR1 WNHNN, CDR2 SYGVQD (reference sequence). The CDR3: CASSEGTGTYQETQYF. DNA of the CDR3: TGCGCCAGCAGTGAGGGAACAGGAACGTACCAAGAGACCCAGTACTTC.

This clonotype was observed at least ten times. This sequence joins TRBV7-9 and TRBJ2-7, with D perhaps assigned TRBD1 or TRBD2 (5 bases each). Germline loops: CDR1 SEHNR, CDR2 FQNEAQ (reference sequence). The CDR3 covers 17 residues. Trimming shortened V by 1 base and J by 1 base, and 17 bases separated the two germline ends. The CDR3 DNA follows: TGTGCCAGCAGCTTAGTGCACCTCTTGGGGGTGTCCTACGAGCAGTACTTC. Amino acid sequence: CASSLVHLLGVSYEQYF.

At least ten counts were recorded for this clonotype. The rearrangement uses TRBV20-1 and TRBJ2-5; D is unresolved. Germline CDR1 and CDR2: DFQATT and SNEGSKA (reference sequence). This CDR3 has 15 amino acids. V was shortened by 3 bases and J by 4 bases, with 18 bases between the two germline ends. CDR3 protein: CSARVSRTSGETQYF. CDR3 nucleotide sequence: TGCAGTGCTAGGGTTAGCCGGACGTCTGGAGAGACCCAGTACTTC.

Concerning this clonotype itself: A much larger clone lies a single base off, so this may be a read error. CDR3 in amino acids: CANSFRERYEQYF. The CDR3 DNA reads as TGTGCCAACAGTTTTCGGGAGCGCTACGAGCAGTACTTC. V and J are TRBV7-9 and TRBJ2-7; a possible D gene is TRBD2 (6 bases). The CDR3 contains 13 residues. Germline CDR1 reads SEHNR; CDR2 reads FQNEAQ (reference sequence). V dropped 10 bases and J dropped 3 bases, with 16 bases sitting between them.

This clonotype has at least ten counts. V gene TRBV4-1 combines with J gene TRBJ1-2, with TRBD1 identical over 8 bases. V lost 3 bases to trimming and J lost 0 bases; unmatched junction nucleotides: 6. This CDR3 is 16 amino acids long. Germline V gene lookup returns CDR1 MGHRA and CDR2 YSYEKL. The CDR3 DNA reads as TGCGCCAGCAGCCAGCGGACAGGGAGGGCTAACTATGGCTACACCTTC. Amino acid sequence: CASSQRTGRANYGYTF.